A selection of T cell receptor beta chains follows, all from one sample in a study of beta chain features in type 1 diabetes. The assay was immunoSEQ multiplex PCR, and TCRdb's table has in-frame clones only and misses some. The top ten hold over 2% of the sample, which has around 40,000 clones, 50% to 75% seen once. The sequenced material came from Tregs from blood. The receptor source for this set is a woman in her 30s in good health. CDR3s include the opening cysteine and the closing phenylalanine or tryptophan. A D gene is named only where the DNA matches it firmly. Size is omitted from some rows. Given values are once, few, many or a class for expanded clones.

d_call j_call v_call clone_size cdr3_aa cdr3_nt
- TRBJ2-7 TRBV7-9 few CASSQTTTYEQYF TGTGCCAGCAGCCAGACTACCACATACGAGCAGTACTTC
TRBD2 TRBJ2-7 TRBV30 - CAWSGVYSGVMGEQYF TGTGCCTGGAGTGGTGTATATAGCGGGGTCATGGGGGAGCAGTACTTC
- TRBJ2-7 TRBV29-1 - CSVGQASSYEQYF TGCAGCGTTGGACAGGCGAGCTCCTACGAGCAGTACTTC
- TRBJ2-7 TRBV4-2 - CASSQSTTYEQYF TGTGCCAGCAGCCAATCTACTACCTACGAGCAGTACTTC
- TRBJ2-5 TRBV18 - CASSQVQETQYF TGTGCCAGCTCGCAGGTACAAGAGACCCAGTACTTC
TRBD2 TRBJ2-3 TRBV11-2 - CASSGTSDSSTDTQYF TGTGCCAGCAGCGGGACTAGTGACTCTAGCACAGATACGCAGTATTTT
TRBD2 TRBJ2-1 TRBV28 few CASSLASGNNEQFF TGTGCCAGCAGTTTGGCTAGCGGGAACAATGAGCAGTTCTTC
- TRBJ2-4 TRBV20-1 - CSASYTAIQYF TGCAGTGCTAGTTACACAGCTATTCAGTACTTC
- TRBJ2-5 TRBV6-5 - CASSHDSVGGETQYF TGTGCCAGCAGTCACGACTCGGTAGGGGGAGAGACCCAGTACTTC
- TRBJ1-3 TRBV30 - CAWSSRVTGNTIYF TGTGCCTGGAGTTCCAGGGTAACTGGAAACACCATATATTTT
- TRBJ1-2 TRBV6-5 - CASSPGGDYGYTF TGTGCCAGCAGCCCGGGGGGGGACTATGGCTACACCTTC
- TRBJ1-4 TRBV4-2 - CASSQAPLVRQFDNEKLFF TGTGCCAGCAGCCAAGCCCCATTGGTCCGACAGTTCGATAATGAAAAACTGTTTTTT
TRBD2 TRBJ2-1 TRBV9 few CASSGGLVISNEQFF TGTGCCAGCAGCGGGGGACTAGTTATTAGCAATGAGCAGTTCTTC
TRBD2 TRBJ2-2 TRBV7-2 few CVAGGMNTGELFF TGTGTGGCGGGAGGGATGAACACCGGGGAGCTGTTTTTT
TRBD1 TRBJ2-4 TRBV19 few CASRRIGTGGNIQYF TGTGCCAGTAGGAGAATAGGGACAGGGGGCAACATTCAGTACTTC
- TRBJ1-3 TRBV9 - CASSVTASGNTIYF TGTGCCAGCAGCGTGACAGCCTCTGGAAACACCATATATTTT
- TRBJ1-1 TRBV5-1 - CASSLEGIKTAEAFF TGCGCCAGCAGCTTGGAGGGGATAAAGACCGCTGAAGCTTTCTTT
TRBD1 TRBJ2-7 TRBV7-9 - CASSWGQSSYEQYF TGTGCCAGCAGCTGGGGACAGAGCTCCTACGAGCAGTACTTC
- TRBJ2-2 TRBV7-9 few CASTYPRGTGELFF TGTGCCAGCACCTACCCCAGGGGCACCGGGGAGCTGTTTTTT
- TRBJ2-7 TRBV6-1 - CASQRETYEQYF TGTGCCAGCCAACGGGAAACCTACGAGCAGTACTTC
TRBD2 TRBJ2-7 TRBV5-4 - CASSREPGLRIYEQYF TGTGCCAGCAGCAGGGAGCCGGGACTAAGAATCTACGAGCAGTACTTC
- TRBJ1-1 TRBV19 - CASSTQMNTEAFF TGTGCCAGTAGTACCCAAATGAACACTGAAGCTTTCTTT
TRBD2 TRBJ2-1 TRBV29-1 - CSVVNPVGGLADNEQFF TGCAGCGTCGTCAACCCCGTTGGAGGGCTAGCGGACAATGAGCAGTTCTTC
- TRBJ2-5 TRBV7-2 - CASSEIGTQYF TGTGCCAGCAGTGAAATCGGGACCCAGTACTTC
- TRBJ2-4 TRBV7-8 - CASSLARTGEAKNIQYF TGTGCCAGCAGCTTAGCGCGTACGGGGGAAGCCAAAAACATTCAGTACTTC
- TRBJ2-5 TRBV29-1 few CSATFLQETQYF TGCAGCGCCACTTTCCTCCAAGAGACCCAGTACTTC
- TRBJ2-5 TRBV7-8 - CASSLTLLGGTQYF TGTGCCAGCAGCTTAACCCTCCTCGGAGGGACCCAGTACTTC
TRBD2 TRBJ2-1 TRBV5-1 - CASSSSSGKVSYNEQFF TGCGCCAGCAGCTCCTCTAGCGGGAAGGTGTCCTACAATGAGCAGTTCTTC
TRBD2 TRBJ2-1 TRBV5-1 - CASSFTGLPSSYNEQFF TGCGCCAGCAGCTTTACGGGACTACCCAGCTCCTACAATGAGCAGTTCTTC
- TRBJ1-4 TRBV7-3 - CASSLFTGTTDEKLFF TGTGCCAGCAGCCTCTTTACAGGGACGACTGATGAAAAACTGTTTTTT
- TRBJ2-7 TRBV5-1 few CASSTGLASAEQYF TGCGCCAGCAGCACGGGTCTCGCCTCAGCGGAGCAGTACTTC
TRBD1 TRBJ2-7 TRBV7-9 once CASSPGYRGPSYEQYF TGTGCCAGCAGCCCAGGGTACAGGGGACCTTCTTACGAGCAGTACTTC
TRBD1 TRBJ2-7 TRBV28 - CASSSGQSYEQYF TGTGCCAGCAGTTCGGGACAGTCCTACGAGCAGTACTTC
- TRBJ1-1 TRBV18 - CASSPWTDMNTEAFF TGTGCCAGCTCACCCTGGACAGATATGAACACTGAAGCTTTCTTT
TRBD1 TRBJ1-2 TRBV5-4 - CASGGQGNYGYTF TGTGCCAGCGGGGGACAGGGAAACTATGGCTACACCTTC
- TRBJ2-7 TRBV29-1 - CSVRLYRSYEQYF TGCAGCGTCCGGCTCTACAGGTCCTACGAGCAGTACTTC
TRBD1 TRBJ1-2 TRBV29-1 few CSVERGQLNYGYTF TGCAGCGTTGAAAGGGGGCAGCTTAACTATGGCTACACCTTC
- TRBJ1-1 TRBV7-3 - CASSPHPGSGTEAFF TGTGCCAGCAGCCCGCATCCAGGGAGCGGGACTGAAGCTTTCTTT
TRBD2 TRBJ2-1 TRBV28 - CASNPPGLAAYNEQFF TGTGCCAGCAATCCCCCGGGACTAGCGGCTTACAATGAGCAGTTCTTC
- TRBJ2-1 TRBV7-2 few CASSRQAGPYNEQFF TGTGCCAGCAGCAGGCAGGCAGGGCCCTACAATGAGCAGTTCTTC
TRBD1 TRBJ1-1 TRBV27 - CASSRTIGTGGRTEAFF TGTGCCAGCAGCCGAACGATCGGGACAGGGGGCAGAACTGAAGCTTTCTTT
TRBD2 TRBJ2-1 TRBV27 few CASQLAGGVNEQFF TGTGCCAGCCAACTAGCGGGAGGTGTAAATGAGCAGTTCTTC
- TRBJ2-7 TRBV5-4 few CASSPGSTYEQYF TGTGCCAGCAGCCCGGGATCAACCTACGAGCAGTACTTC